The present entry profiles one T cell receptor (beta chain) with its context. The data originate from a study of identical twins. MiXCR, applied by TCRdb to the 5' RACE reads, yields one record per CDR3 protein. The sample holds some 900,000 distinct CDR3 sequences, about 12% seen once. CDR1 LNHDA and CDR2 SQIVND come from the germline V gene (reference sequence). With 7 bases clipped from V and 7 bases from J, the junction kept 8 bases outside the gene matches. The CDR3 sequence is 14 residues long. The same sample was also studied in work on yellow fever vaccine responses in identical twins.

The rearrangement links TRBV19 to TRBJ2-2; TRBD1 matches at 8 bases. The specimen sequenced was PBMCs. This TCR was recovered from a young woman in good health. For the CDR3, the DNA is TGTGCCAGTATTCCAGGGGGCGCAAACGGGGAGCTGTTTTTT. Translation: CASIPGGANGELFF.